This T cell receptor (beta chain) came from a study of glioma-infiltrating T cells after dendritic cell vaccination. Libraries were prepared by immunoSEQ multiplex PCR; TCRdb keeps only in-frame clonotypes and omits some of them. The table has 3,600 or so clones, 93% seen once. The V end lost 5 bases, the J end lost 0 bases, and 10 bases lay between the germline ends. Germline V gene sequence: CDR1 MNHEY, CDR2 SVGAGI. The CDR3 consists of 14 residues. The material was blood, obtained before dendritic cell vaccination. This TCR was recovered from a human donor with glioblastoma. The V gene is TRBV6-5, the J gene TRBJ1-1; D is possibly TRBD1 (5 bases). This CDR3 reads CASSLSTVNTEAFF. CDR3 nucleotides: TGTGCCAGCAGTCTATCGACAGTGAACACTGAAGCTTTCTTT.